Included here is one T cell receptor (beta chain) sequence, with context. The antigen is undetermined. This same CDR3 is encoded by further DNA sequences in the sample. Analyses pooled second doses at about 4 or about 12 weeks. The data are from a study of T cell responses to AZD1222 COVID-19 vaccine. CDR1 and CDR2 from the germline V gene are SGHRS and YFSETQ. Trimming took 0 bases from V and 2 from J, leaving 5 bases between them. The CDR3 has 13 residues. Using immunoSEQ multiplex PCR, the repertoire was profiled, and TCRdb retains in-frame clones only, with some absent. The sample has about 88,000 clones; about nine tenths are singletons. Study outcomes and limitations: Every sample of the repertoires postdated the peak T cell response. Vaccine-related CD4 TCRs covered spike, predominating at 160-218 and 743-854. Donors, mostly white British, included more females; clonal diversity was possibly underestimated.

The chain employs TRBV5-1 and TRBJ1-2; D gene unclear. This material consisted of peripheral blood, taken 28 days after the second AZD1222 dose. This sequence originates from an adult who received the AZD1222 COVID-19 vaccine. The CDR3 nucleotides read TGCGCCAGCAGCTTGGGGGAGAACTATGGCTACACCTTC. Its protein product is CASSLGENYGYTF.